These 19 T cell receptor beta chains were sequenced from one sample in a study of cytomegalovirus exposure and HLA in healthy donors. Profiling relied on immunoSEQ multiplex PCR, and the TCRdb table lists in-frame clones only, not all of them. The data show about 280,000 clones, roughly 90% seen once. Sequencing used PBMCs. Receptors were obtained from a woman aged 18-29 years in good health and CMV-seronegative.

The rearrangement uses TRBV27 and TRBJ1-3, with D maybe TRBD1 (5 bases). The CDR3 is made up of 12 amino acids. Germline V gives CDR1 MNHEY, CDR2 SMNVEV (reference sequence). The CDR3 DNA is TGTGCTACAGGAAAAGGAGGAAACACCATATATTTT. Translation: CATGKGGNTIYF.

V gene TRBV7-2 combines with J gene TRBJ2-3, with 7 bases identical to TRBD2. J was trimmed by 6 bases and V by 0 bases; bases with no gene match: 6. CDR1 is SGHTA, CDR2 FQGNSA, per germline. The CDR3 has 15 amino acids. CDR3 bases: TGTGCCAGCAGCTTAGCGGGCGGGAGTATGGATACGCAGTATTTT. Translated, it gives CASSLAGGSMDTQYF.

Concerning this clone itself: Because the CDR3's place on the DNA is in doubt, the DNA is left out and the CDR3 is given as listed by TCRdb. The chain combines TRBV19 with TRBJ2-2; TRBD2 was called by the table and not checked on the DNA. Ends included, the CDR3 has 14 residues. CDR1 is LNHDA and CDR2 is SQIVND in the germline V gene (reference sequence). The CDR3 is CASTSGVHTGELFF.

This chain joins TRBV9 and TRBJ2-1; the D gene is possibly TRBD2 (5 bases). The CDR3 length is 14 residues. Deletions cut 0 bases from V and 6 bases from J, with 10 bases between. The V gene's germline CDR1 is SGDLS and CDR2 YYNGEE. The CDR3 reads CASSVVGAANEQFF. In DNA form, the CDR3 reads TGTGCCAGCAGCGTAGTGGGAGCAGCCAATGAGCAGTTCTTC.

V gene TRBV6-5 combines with J gene TRBJ2-4, with D possibly matching TRBD2 (7 bases). The CDR3 has 14 residues. Germline-derived CDR1 and CDR2 are MNHEY and SVGAGI. V gave up 5 bases and J gave up 6 bases, with 14 bases separating them. CDR3 sequence reads: CASSQRGAGNIQYF. CDR3 nucleotide sequence: TGTGCCAGCAGTCAACGGGGGGCGGGAAACATTCAGTACTTC.

V is TRBV5-1 and J is TRBJ2-7; 7 bases agree with TRBD2. J gave up 0 bases and V 4 bases, and 10 bases lay outside the gene matches. The CDR3 covers 16 residues. From germline, CDR1 is SGHRS and CDR2 YFSETQ. The CDR3 DNA reads as TGCGCCAGCAGCCCGCCGAGCGGGGTCAGCTCCTACGAGCAGTACTTC. Encoded protein: CASSPPSGVSSYEQYF.

The chain combines TRBV29-1 with TRBJ2-5; D is possibly TRBD1 (6 bases). The length of the CDR3 is 14 residues. The germline V gene has CDR1 SQVTM and CDR2 ANQGSEA. Between the trimmed V and J ends, which lost 6 bases and 4 bases, there was a span of 18 bases. The CDR3 DNA is TGCAGCGTGCCGGGCCAGGGGCGAGGAGAGACCCAGTACTTC. The encoded protein is CSVPGQGRGETQYF.

The rearrangement uses TRBV6-6 and TRBJ2-1, with 8 positions matching TRBD2. After removal of 5 bases from V and 0 bases from J, the junction contained 3 bases not matched to a gene. CDR1 and CDR2 from the germline V gene are MNHNY and SVGAGI (reference sequence). The CDR3 loop spans 15 amino acids. Here the CDR3 reads CASSPSGGSYNEQFF. In nucleotides, the CDR3 is TGTGCCAGCAGTCCGAGCGGGGGCTCCTACAATGAGCAGTTCTTC.

The chain links TRBV18 to TRBJ1-1; no firm D call. CDR3 length: 14 amino acids. CDR1 and CDR2 (germline): KGHSH, LQKENI. V lost 1 base to trimming and J lost 6 bases, with 12 bases between them. CDR3 amino acids: CASSPLQTTPEAFF. In DNA form, the CDR3 reads TGTGCCAGCTCACCACTCCAAACTACCCCTGAAGCTTTCTTT.

The chain employs TRBV28 and TRBJ2-1, with 12 bases aligning to TRBD2. Germline lookup yields CDR1 MDHEN and CDR2 SYDVKM. The V segment lost 6 bases and the J segment 0 bases; nucleotides outside the gene matches: 12. The CDR3 contains 19 residues. The CDR3 reads CASSSRASGRAFSYNEQFF. The CDR3 region has the DNA TGTGCCAGCAGCTCCCGGGCTAGCGGGAGGGCCTTCTCCTACAATGAGCAGTTCTTC.

J is TRBJ1-1 and V is TRBV28; possibly TRBD1 for D (6 bases). Per the germline V gene, CDR1 is MDHEN and CDR2 is SYDVKM. The CDR3 covers 14 residues. V was trimmed by 2 bases and J by 7 bases, leaving 14 bases between them. The CDR3 DNA sequence: TGTGCCAGCAGTTTAGACAGACGAGGGGGTGAAGCTTTCTTT. It specifies CASSLDRRGGEAFF. Full variable domain (rest looked up from reference TRBV28 and TRBJ1-1): DVKVTQSSRYLVKRTGEKVFLECVQDMDHENMFWYRQDPGLGLRLIYFSYDVKMKEKGDIPEGYSVSREKKERFSLILESASTNQTSMYLCASSLDRRGGEAFFGQGTRLTVV.

The genes are TRBV7-2 and TRBJ1-4, with D hard to call. The CDR3 sequence is 15 residues long. Germline CDR1 SGHTA, CDR2 FQGNSA. V was pared by 5 bases and J by 3 bases, with 13 bases between. The CDR3 DNA follows: TGTGCCAGCAGCCCACGGGAAAGGGCTAATGAAAAACTGTTTTTT. It is translated as CASSPRERANEKLFF. The full variable domain, rest sourced from reference TRBV7-2 and TRBJ1-4, is GAGVSQSPSNKVTEKGKDVELRCDPISGHTALYWYRQSLGQGLEFLIYFQGNSAPDKSGLPSDRFSAERTGGSVSTLTIQRTQQEDSAVYLCASSPRERANEKLFFGSGTQLSVL.

V gene TRBV6-1 combines with J gene TRBJ1-5; D unclear. The ends were cut back, 8 bases at V and 3 bases at J, with 11 bases in the middle. This CDR3 spans 13 amino acids. Germline V gene lookup returns CDR1 MNHNS and CDR2 SASEGT. CDR3 bases: TGTGCCAGCCGACGGGTTAACAATCAGCCCCAGCATTTT. Translation: CASRRVNNQPQHF.

V usage is TRBV9 and J usage is TRBJ2-7, with 7 bases aligning to TRBD2. CDR3 length: 17 residues. V gave up 2 bases and J gave up 6 bases; unmatched junction bases: 17. CDR1 is SGDLS, CDR2 YYNGEE, per germline. The CDR3 DNA is TGTGCCAGCAGCGTTGGGCAGGGTAGGAGCCCGGGGGGCGAGCAGTACTTC. Protein product: CASSVGQGRSPGGEQYF.

The V call is TRBV4-3, the J call TRBJ2-7, with D perhaps matching TRBD2 (7 bases). Looked up from germline, CDR1 is LGHNA and CDR2 is YSLEER. The CDR3 has 14 amino acids. V was pared by 2 bases and J by 5 bases, with 13 bases between. CDR3 region: CASSQRGGYDEQYF. The CDR3 DNA reads as TGCGCCAGCAGCCAAAGGGGGGGGTACGACGAGCAGTACTTC.

This rearrangement joins TRBV28 to TRBJ2-3; tentative D call: TRBD2 (6 bases). This CDR3 is built from 12 residues. V was cut by 7 bases and J by 2 bases, with 7 bases left in between. Germline V gives CDR1 MDHEN, CDR2 SYDVKM. Written as DNA, the CDR3 is TGTGCCAGCACGGGACTCACAGATACGCAGTATTTT. Protein: CASTGLTDTQYF.

V is TRBV9 and J is TRBJ1-3, with D tentatively TRBD1 (5 bases). V gave up 3 bases and J gave up 1 base, with 14 bases separating them. There are 16 residues in the CDR3. Germline CDR1 SGDLS, CDR2 YYNGEE. In nucleotides, the CDR3 is TGTGCCAGCAGCGAGCCGGGGGGGTTATCTGGAAACACCATATATTTT. This sequence encodes CASSEPGGLSGNTIYF.

The chain joins TRBV28 to TRBJ2-1; 7 bases align to TRBD2. This CDR3 has 15 residues. The J segment lost 8 bases and the V segment lost 2 bases, leaving 9 bases of the junction unmatched. Per germline, CDR1 MDHEN and CDR2 SYDVKM. In nucleotides, the CDR3 is TGTGCCAGCAGTTTACGCGGGAGCGCCGTGGATGAGCAGTTCTTC. Its protein product is CASSLRGSAVDEQFF.

CDR3 amino acids: CASSARDRGNQETQYF. CDR3 sequence (DNA): TGTGCCAGCAGTGCCCGGGACAGGGGGAACCAAGAGACCCAGTACTTC. V is TRBV27 and J is TRBJ2-5; 11 bases agree with TRBD1. Germline V CDR1 and CDR2: MNHEY, SMNVEV (reference sequence). Trimming at V came to 5 bases and at J to 0 bases, leaving 5 bases not matched to a gene. This CDR3 is 16 amino acids long.